One sample yielded the 2 T cell receptor beta chains listed below, sequenced in a study of blood T cell repertoires in COVID-19. Only in-frame clones appear in the TCRdb table, and some are missing; sequencing was by immunoSEQ multiplex PCR. The top ten hold 2% to 2.5% of the sample, which has 200,000 to 300,000 clones, around 84% seen once. The sequenced sample was peripheral blood. These receptors all come from a middle-aged man who had recovered from COVID-19.

This chain joins TRBV7-2 and TRBJ2-7; D may be TRBD2 (7 bases). Trimming left V 4 bases short and J 0 bases short, with 16 bases between. Germline V gives CDR1 SGHTA, CDR2 FQGNSA. This CDR3 contains 16 residues. In nucleotides, the CDR3 is TGTGCCAGCAGCTCCACACAGCGGGGACACTCCTACGAGCAGTACTTC. Its translation is CASSSTQRGHSYEQYF.

The V call is TRBV7-2, the J call TRBJ2-7; D perhaps matches TRBD1 (6 bases). Trimming took off 5 bases at V and 2 bases at J, with 10 bases between the two ends. The CDR3 is 13 residues long. Germline CDR1 SGHTA, CDR2 FQGNSA. The CDR3 nucleotides read TGTGCCAGCAGCCGGCGGACAGCCTACGAGCAGTACTTC. It codes for CASSRRTAYEQYF. Together with reference TRBV7-2 and TRBJ2-7, the CDR3 gives the full variable domain: GAGVSQSPSNKVTEKGKDVELRCDPISGHTALYWYRQSLGQGLEFLIYFQGNSAPDKSGLPSDRFSAERTGGSVSTLTIQRTQQEDSAVYLCASSRRTAYEQYFGPGTRLTVT.